One T cell receptor beta chain is described in this entry. V trimming: 7 bases; J trimming: 1 base; junction bases outside the gene matches: 10. The CDR3 contains 17 residues. Germline lookup yields CDR1 SGHNT and CDR2 YENEEA. This entry is derived from a study of blood T cell repertoires in COVID-19. Study-level background: Samples taken during acute and convalescent COVID-19 were collected in the United States, Italy and Spain. Sources were T cells, B-cell-depleted T cells, or PBMCs; the material itself was cDNA or gDNA.

In the original processing: Using reference gene primer amplification, nucleated cell counts were estimated. The table came from immunoSEQ multiplex PCR; TCRdb's copy has only in-frame clones and leaves some out. V and J calls and clone size are given by that table; D and trimming were obtained from the DNA. Among more than 95,000 clones listed, roughly 90% were seen once. This TCR derives from a man aged 50 or older with acute or convalescent COVID-19. The rearrangement uses TRBV11-3 and TRBJ1-5; 10 bases are shared with TRBD1. Sample: peripheral blood. The CDR3 DNA sequence: TGTGCCAGCATCCCCGGGACAGGGGTTGGGAGCAATCAGCCCCAGCATTTT. Amino acids: CASIPGTGVGSNQPQHF.